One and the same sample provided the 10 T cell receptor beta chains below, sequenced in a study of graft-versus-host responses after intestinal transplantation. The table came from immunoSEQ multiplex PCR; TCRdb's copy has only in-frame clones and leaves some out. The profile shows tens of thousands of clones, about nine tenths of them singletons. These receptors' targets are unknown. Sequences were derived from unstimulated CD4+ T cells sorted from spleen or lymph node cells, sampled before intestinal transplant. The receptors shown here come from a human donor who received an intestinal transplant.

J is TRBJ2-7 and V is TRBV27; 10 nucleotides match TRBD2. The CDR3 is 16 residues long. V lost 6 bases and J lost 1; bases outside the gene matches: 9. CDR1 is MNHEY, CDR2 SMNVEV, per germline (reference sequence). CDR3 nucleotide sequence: TGTGCCAGCAGCAGCCTAGCGGGAGTACAATCCTACGAGCAGTACTTC. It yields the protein CASSSLAGVQSYEQYF.

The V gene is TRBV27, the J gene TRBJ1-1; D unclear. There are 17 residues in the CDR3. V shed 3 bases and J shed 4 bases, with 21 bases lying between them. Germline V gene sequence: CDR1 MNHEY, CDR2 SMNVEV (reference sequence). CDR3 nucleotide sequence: TGTGCCAGCAGTTTCCGGGGAGTCAGTGATAGAGCCACTGAAGCTTTCTTT. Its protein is CASSFRGVSDRATEAFF.

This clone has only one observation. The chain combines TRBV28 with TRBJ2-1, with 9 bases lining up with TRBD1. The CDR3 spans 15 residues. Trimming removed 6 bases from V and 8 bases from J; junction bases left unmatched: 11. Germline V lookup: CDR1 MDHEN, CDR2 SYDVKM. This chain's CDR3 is CASSYRGLLIDEQFF. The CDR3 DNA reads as TGTGCCAGCAGCTACAGGGGGCTTCTAATCGATGAGCAGTTCTTC.

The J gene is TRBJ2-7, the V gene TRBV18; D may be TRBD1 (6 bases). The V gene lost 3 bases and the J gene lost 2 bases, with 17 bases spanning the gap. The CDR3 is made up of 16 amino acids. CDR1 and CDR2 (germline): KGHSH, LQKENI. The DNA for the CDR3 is TGTGCCAGCTCACCGAGAGGGGGTTCTGGGCCCTACGAGCAGTACTTC. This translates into CASSPRGGSGPYEQYF.

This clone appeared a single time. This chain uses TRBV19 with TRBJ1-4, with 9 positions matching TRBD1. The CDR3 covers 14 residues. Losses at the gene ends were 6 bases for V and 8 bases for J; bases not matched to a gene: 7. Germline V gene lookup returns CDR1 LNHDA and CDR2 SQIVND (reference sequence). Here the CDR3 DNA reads TGTGCCAGTAGACCGGGACAGGGTATAGAAAAACTGTTTTTT. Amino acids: CASRPGQGIEKLFF.

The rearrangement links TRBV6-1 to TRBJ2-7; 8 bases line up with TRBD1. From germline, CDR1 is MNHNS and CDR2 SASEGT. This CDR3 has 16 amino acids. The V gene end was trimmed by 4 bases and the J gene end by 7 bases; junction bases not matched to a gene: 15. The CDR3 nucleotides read TGTGCCAGCAGTGTCCTCGCGGGACAGGCCCTTATGGAGCAGTACTTC. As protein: CASSVLAGQALMEQYF.

The CDR3 region has the DNA TGTGCCAGCAGCCCTAGTAACAGTCAGCCCCAGCATTTT. Translating gives CASSPSNSQPQHF. This chain joins TRBV7-2 and TRBJ1-5; D not resolved. The germline V and J ends were trimmed by 5 bases and 6 bases, with 11 bases remaining between them. Germline V CDR1 and CDR2: SGHTA, FQGNSA. The CDR3 length is 13 residues.

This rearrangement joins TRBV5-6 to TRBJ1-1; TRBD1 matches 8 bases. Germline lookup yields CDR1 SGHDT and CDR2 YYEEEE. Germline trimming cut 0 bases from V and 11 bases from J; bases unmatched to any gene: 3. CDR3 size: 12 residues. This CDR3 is CASSLGTGSAFF. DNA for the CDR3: TGTGCCAGCAGCTTGGGGACAGGGTCGGCTTTCTTT.

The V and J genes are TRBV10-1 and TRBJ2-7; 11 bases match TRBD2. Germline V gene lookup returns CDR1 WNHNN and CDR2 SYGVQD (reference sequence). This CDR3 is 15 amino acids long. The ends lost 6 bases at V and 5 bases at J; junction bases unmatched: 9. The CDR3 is CASSAGTSGTDEQYF. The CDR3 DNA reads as TGCGCCAGCAGCGCCGGGACTAGCGGTACCGACGAGCAGTACTTC.

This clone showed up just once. CDR3 nucleotides: TGTGCCAGTAGTATCGGGCAGAAGGCGTACTTC. It translates to CASSIGQKAYF. V and J are TRBV19 and TRBJ2-7; D is uncertain. The V end lost 3 bases, the J end lost 12 bases, and 12 bases lay between the germline ends. The germline V gene encodes CDR1 LNHDA and CDR2 SQIVND (reference sequence). CDR3 length: 11 amino acids.